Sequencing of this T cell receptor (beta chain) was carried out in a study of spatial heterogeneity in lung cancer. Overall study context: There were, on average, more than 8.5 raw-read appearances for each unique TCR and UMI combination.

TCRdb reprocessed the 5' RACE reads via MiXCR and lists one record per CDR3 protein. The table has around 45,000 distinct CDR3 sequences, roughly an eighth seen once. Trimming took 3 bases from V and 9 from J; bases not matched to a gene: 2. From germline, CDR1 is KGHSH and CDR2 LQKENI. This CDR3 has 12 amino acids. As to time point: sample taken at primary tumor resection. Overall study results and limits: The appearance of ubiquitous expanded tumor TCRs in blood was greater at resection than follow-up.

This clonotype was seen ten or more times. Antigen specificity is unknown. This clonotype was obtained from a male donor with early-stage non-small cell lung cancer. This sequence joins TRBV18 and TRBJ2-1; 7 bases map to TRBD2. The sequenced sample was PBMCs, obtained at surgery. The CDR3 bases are TGTGCCAGCTCACCGGGGGAGGGTGAGCAGTTCTTC. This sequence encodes CASSPGEGEQFF.